The present entry profiles one TCR beta chain with its context. Its target is unknown. The sample originates from a study of T cells in Graves' hyperthyroidism and ophthalmopathy. Regarding the study as a whole: Ophthalmopathy onset followed model prediction by a median about six months. Most thyroid clonotypes that were expanded above 0.001 also turned up in blood.

Amplification yielded TCR beta CDR3 regions, with RNA transcripts as the source. TCR CDR3 regions were first amplified by RT-PCR with HTBI primers. TCRdb independently ran MiXCR on the multiplex PCR reads; one entry per CDR3 protein. Found here are roughly 510,000 distinct CDR3 sequences, about 46% of them singletons; the top ten hold 44%. The CDR3 runs to 21 residues. Between the trimmed V and J ends, which lost 0 bases and 6 bases, there was a span of 33 bases. The germline V gene has CDR1 DFQATT and CDR2 SNEGSKA (reference sequence). Investigators excluded patients with uncontrolled infection, other autoimmune disease, pregnancy or lactation. Clinicians diagnosed patients from clinical symptoms, serum thyroxine and TRAb, thyroid ultrasound and orbital computed tomography.

The source of this sequence is an adult woman with Graves' disease, either hyperthyroidism or ophthalmopathy (not recorded which). J is TRBJ1-5 and V is TRBV20-1; the D gene is possibly TRBD1 (6 bases). Material for sequencing was peripheral blood or thyroid tissue (not recorded which). CDR3 loop: CSARDPVFGQGRGKGSQPQHF. DNA for the CDR3: TGCAGTGCTAGAGATCCCGTTTTCGGGCAGGGGAGGGGGAAAGGGAGTCAGCCCCAGCATTTT.